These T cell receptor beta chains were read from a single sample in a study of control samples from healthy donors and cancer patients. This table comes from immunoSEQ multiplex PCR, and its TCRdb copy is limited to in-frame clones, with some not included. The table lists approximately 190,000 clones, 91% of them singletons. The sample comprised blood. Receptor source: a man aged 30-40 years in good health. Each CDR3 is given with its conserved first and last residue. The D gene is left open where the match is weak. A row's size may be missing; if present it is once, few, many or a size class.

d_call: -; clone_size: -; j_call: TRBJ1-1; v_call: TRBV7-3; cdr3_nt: TGTGCCAGCAGCTTAACCGGGGGTGTTACTGAAGCTTTCTTT; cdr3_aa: CASSLTGGVTEAFF
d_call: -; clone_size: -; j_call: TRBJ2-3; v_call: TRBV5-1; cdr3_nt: TGCGCCAGCAGCTTCGGTTTCACAGATACGCAGTATTTT; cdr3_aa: CASSFGFTDTQYF
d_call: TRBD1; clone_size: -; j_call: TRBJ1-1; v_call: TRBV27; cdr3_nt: TGTGCCAGCAGTACAGGGGGTGTGAACACTGAAGCTTTCTTT; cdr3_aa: CASSTGGVNTEAFF
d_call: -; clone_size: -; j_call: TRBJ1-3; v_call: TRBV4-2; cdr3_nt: TGTGCCAGCAGCCAAGATTATGGCGGATACTCTGGAAACACCATATATTTT; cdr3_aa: CASSQDYGGYSGNTIYF
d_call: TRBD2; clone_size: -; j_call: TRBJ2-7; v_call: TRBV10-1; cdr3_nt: TGCGCCAGCAGTGAGAGCAGGGCGGGGGACTACGAGCAGTACTTC; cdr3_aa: CASSESRAGDYEQYF
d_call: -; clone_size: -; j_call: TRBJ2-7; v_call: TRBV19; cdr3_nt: TGTGCCAGTAGTCGGGGGCCGGACTACGAGCAGTACTTC; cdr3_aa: CASSRGPDYEQYF
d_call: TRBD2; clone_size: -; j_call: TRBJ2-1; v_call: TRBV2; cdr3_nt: TGTGCCAGCAGTGGGTTGACGGGGGGGCAATATCCTGAGCAGTTCTTC; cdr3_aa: CASSGLTGGQYPEQFF
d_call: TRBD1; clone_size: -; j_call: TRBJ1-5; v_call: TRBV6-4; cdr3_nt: TGTGCCAGCAGTGCCGGGACAGGGGGGAATCAGCCCCAGCATTTT; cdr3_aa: CASSAGTGGNQPQHF
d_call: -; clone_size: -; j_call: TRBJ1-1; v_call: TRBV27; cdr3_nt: TGTGCCAGCAGTTTAGGCCGGAACACTGAAGCTTTCTTT; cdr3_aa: CASSLGRNTEAFF
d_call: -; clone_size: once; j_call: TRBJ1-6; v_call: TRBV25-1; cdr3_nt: TGTGCCAGCAGTGAACGACGACGGGGTAATTCACCCCTCCACTTT; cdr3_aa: CASSERRRGNSPLHF
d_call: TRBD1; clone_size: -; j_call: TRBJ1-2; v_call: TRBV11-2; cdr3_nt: TGTGCCAGCAGCCTACTCGGGACAGGGGCCGAGACCTATGGCTACACCTTC; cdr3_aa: CASSLLGTGAETYGYTF
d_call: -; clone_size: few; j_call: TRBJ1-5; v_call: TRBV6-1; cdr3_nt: TGTGCCAGCAGTGAAATCGGGGGGGCGGCTAGCAATCAGCCCCAGCATTTT; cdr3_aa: CASSEIGGAASNQPQHF
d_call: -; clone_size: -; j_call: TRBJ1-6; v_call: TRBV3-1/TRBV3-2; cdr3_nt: TGTGCCAGCAGCCAAGCTTGGAATTCACCCCTCCACTTT; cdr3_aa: CASSQAWNSPLHF
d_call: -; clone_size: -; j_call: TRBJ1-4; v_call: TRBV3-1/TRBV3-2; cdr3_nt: TGTGCCAGCAGCCAAGTTATCGGGGCAAAAAAACTGTTTTTT; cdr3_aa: CASSQVIGAKKLFF
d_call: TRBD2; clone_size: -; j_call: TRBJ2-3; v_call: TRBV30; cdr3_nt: TGTGCCGGGACGGGGGGGCAGTATTCAGATACGCAGTATTTT; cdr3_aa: CAGTGGQYSDTQYF
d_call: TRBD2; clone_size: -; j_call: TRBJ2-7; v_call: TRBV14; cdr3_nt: TGTGCCAGCAGGTCGGGACTAGGACCCTACGAGCAGTACTTC; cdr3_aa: CASRSGLGPYEQYF
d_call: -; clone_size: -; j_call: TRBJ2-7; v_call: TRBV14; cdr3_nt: TGTGCCAGCAGCCAAGTCGGGGCCACCTACGAGCAGTACTTC; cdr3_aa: CASSQVGATYEQYF
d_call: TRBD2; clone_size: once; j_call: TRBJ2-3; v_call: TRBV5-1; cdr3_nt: TGCGCCAGCAGTCAGACTAGCGGGGGGATTATAGATACGCAGTATTTT; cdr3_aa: CASSQTSGGIIDTQYF
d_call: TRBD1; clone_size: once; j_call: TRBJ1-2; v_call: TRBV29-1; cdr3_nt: TGCAGCGTTGAATATCTGGGGACAGGGTACGGCTACACCTTC; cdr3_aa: CSVEYLGTGYGYTF
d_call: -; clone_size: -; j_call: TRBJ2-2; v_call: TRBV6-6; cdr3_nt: TGTGCCAGCAGCCAAGCATGGGGGGACACCGGGGAGCTGTTTTTT; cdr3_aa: CASSQAWGDTGELFF
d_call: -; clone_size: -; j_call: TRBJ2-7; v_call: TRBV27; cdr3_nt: TGTGCCAGCAGTCCCCGTCCAGGCTACGAGCAGTACTTC; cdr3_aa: CASSPRPGYEQYF
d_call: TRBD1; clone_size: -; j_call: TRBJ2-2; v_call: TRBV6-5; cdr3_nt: TGTGCCAGCGGCCCGACAGGGGGCAACACCGGGGAGCTGTTTTTT; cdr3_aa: CASGPTGGNTGELFF
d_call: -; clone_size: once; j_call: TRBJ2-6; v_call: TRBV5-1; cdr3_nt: TGCGCCAGCAGCTTGCCGGAGGGTTCTGGGGCCAACGTCCTGACTTTC; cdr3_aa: CASSLPEGSGANVLTF
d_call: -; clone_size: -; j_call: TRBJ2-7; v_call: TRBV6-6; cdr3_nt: TGTGCCAGCAGTTACTCGAGAGGTTTCTACGAGCAGTACTTC; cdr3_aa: CASSYSRGFYEQYF
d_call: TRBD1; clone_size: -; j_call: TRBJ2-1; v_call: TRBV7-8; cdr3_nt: TGTGCCAGCAGCCGCCAGACAGGGATTTTGTTCTTC; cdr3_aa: CASSRQTGILFF
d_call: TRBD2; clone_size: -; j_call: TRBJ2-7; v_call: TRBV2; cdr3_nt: TGTGCCAGCAGTCTTAGCGGGGGGGCCCTGGGAGAGCAGTACTTC; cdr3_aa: CASSLSGGALGEQYF
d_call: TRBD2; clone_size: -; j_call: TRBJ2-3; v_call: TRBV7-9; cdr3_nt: TGTGCCACAGGGAGGGGCTCTAGCACAGATACGCAGTATTTT; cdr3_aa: CATGRGSSTDTQYF
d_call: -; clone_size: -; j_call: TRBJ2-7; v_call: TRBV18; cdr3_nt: TGTGCCAGCTCACCAAGCGTACGCGGGGTAGGTGAGCAGTACTTC; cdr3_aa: CASSPSVRGVGEQYF
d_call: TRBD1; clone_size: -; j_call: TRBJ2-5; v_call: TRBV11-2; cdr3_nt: TGTGCCAGCAGCCCCAGGGGGCGCGAGTTCTTGGAGACCCAGTACTTC; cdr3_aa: CASSPRGREFLETQYF
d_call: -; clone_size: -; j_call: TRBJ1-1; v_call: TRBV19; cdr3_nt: TGTGCCACTAACGGGGGGACTGAAGCTTTCTTT; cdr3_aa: CATNGGTEAFF
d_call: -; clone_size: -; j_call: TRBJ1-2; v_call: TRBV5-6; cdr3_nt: TGTGCCAGCAGCGCTGGGGCAGTAAACTATGGCTACACCTTC; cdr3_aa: CASSAGAVNYGYTF
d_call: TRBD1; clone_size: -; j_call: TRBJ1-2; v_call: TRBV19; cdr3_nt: TGTGCCAGTAGCGATCTCTCGGCAGGGGGCGAAGACTATGGCTACACCTTC; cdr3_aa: CASSDLSAGGEDYGYTF
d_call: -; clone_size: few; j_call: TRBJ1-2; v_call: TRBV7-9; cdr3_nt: TGTGCCAGCAGCTCGCACGGACAGACATCTAGTGGCTACACCTTC; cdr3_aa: CASSSHGQTSSGYTF
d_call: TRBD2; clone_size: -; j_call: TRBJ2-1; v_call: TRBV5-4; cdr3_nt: TGTGCCAGCAGCTTAGGCGGGGGCTCCTACAATGAGCAGTTCTTC; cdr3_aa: CASSLGGGSYNEQFF
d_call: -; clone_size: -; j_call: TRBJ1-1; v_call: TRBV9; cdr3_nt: TGTGCCAGCAGCGTACTAGGGGGGGCAAACACTGAAGCTTTCTTT; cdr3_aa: CASSVLGGANTEAFF
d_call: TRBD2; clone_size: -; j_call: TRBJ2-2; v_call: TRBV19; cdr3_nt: TGTGCCAGTACGACTAGCGGGGGGATCACCGGGGAGCTGTTTTTT; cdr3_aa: CASTTSGGITGELFF
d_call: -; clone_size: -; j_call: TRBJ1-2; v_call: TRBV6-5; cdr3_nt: TGTGCCAGCAGGCCCGGGGCAGGGAGTCTATATGGCTACACCTTC; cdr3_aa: CASRPGAGSLYGYTF
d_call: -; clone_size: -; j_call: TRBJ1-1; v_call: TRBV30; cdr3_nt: TGTGCCTGGAGGGCTGGGCGCGAGAACACTGAAGCTTTCTTT; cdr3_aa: CAWRAGRENTEAFF
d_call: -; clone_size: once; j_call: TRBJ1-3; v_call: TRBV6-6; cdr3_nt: TGTGCCAGCAGTTATTTGACGAACCCCTCAGGAAACACCATATATTTT; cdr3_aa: CASSYLTNPSGNTIYF
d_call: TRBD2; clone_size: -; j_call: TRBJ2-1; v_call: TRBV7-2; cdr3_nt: TGTGCCAGCAGCTTAGAGGCAGCGGGGGTGCGGTTCTTC; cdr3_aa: CASSLEAAGVRFF
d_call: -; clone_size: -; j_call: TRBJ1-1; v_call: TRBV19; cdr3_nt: TGTGCCAGTAGTATAGTAGGTCAGGCGAACACTGAAGCTTTCTTT; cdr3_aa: CASSIVGQANTEAFF
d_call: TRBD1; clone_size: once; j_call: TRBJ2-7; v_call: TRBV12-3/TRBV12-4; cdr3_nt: TGTGCCAGCAGTTTAGGACAGGGGGTGTACTTC; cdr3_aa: CASSLGQGVYF
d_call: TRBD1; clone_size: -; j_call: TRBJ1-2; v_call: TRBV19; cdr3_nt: TGTGCCAGTAGTAACAGGGGTGGCGATGGCTACACCTTC; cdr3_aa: CASSNRGGDGYTF
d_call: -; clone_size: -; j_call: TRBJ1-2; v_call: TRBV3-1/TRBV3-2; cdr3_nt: TGTGCCAGCAGCCAAGGGGGGAACTATGGCTACACCTTC; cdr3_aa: CASSQGGNYGYTF
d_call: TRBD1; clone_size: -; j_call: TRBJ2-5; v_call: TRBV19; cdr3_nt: TGTGCCAGTAGTACCGACAGGGGAGAGACCCAGTACTTC; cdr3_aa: CASSTDRGETQYF